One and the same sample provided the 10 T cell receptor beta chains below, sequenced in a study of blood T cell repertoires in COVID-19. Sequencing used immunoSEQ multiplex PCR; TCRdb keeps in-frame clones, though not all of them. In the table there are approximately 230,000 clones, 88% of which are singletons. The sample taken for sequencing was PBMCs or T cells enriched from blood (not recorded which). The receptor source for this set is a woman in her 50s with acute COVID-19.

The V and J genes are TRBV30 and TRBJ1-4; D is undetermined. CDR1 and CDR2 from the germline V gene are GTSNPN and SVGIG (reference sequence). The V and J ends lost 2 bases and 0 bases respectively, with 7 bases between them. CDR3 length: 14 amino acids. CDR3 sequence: CAWSKRATNEKLFF. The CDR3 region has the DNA TGTGCCTGGAGTAAACGAGCAACTAATGAAAAACTGTTTTTT.

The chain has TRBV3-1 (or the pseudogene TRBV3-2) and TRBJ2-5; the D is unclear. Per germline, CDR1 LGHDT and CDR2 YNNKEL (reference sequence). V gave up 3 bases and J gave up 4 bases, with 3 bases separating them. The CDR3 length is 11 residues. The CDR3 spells CASSQRETQYF. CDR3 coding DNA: TGTGCCAGCAGCCAGAGAGAGACCCAGTACTTC.

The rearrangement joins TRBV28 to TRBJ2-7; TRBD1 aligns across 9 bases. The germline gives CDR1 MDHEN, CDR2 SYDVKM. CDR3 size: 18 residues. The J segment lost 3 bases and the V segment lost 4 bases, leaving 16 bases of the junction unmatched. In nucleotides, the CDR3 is TGTGCCAGCAGTTCCCAAGTACCCAACAGGGGGCGCATCTACGAGCAGTACTTC. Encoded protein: CASSSQVPNRGRIYEQYF. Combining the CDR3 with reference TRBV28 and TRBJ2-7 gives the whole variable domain DVKVTQSSRYLVKRTGEKVFLECVQDMDHENMFWYRQDPGLGLRLIYFSYDVKMKEKGDIPEGYSVSREKKERFSLILESASTNQTSMYLCASSSQVPNRGRIYEQYFGPGTRLTVT.

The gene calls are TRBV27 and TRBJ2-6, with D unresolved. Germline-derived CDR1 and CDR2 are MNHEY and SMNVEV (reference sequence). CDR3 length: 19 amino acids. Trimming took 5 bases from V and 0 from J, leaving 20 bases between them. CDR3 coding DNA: TGTGCCAGCAGTCACACACGACAAACCCCTTTCTCTGGGGCCAACGTCCTGACTTTC. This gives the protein CASSHTRQTPFSGANVLTF.

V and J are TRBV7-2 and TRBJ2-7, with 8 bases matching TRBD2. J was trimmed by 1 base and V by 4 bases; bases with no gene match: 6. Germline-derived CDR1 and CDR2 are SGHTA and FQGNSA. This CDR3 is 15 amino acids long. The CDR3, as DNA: TGTGCCAGCAGCTCGCCCGGACTAGCTTCCTACGAGCAGTACTTC. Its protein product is CASSSPGLASYEQYF.

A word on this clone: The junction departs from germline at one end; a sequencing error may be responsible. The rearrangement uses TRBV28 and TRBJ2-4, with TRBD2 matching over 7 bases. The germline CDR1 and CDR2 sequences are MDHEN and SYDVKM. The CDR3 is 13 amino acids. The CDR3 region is CASSFGVGDYSDF. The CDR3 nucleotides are TGTGCCAGCAGTTTCGGAGTAGGGGACTATTCAGACTTC.

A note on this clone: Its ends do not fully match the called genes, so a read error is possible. The CDR3 bases are TGTGCCAGCAGGGGGGCCAGGGACGATCAGTCCCAGCATTTT. This translates into CASRGARDDQSQHF. The J gene is TRBJ1-5, the V gene TRBV25-1; maybe TRBD1 (6 bases). CDR3 size: 14 residues. From germline, CDR1 is MGHDK and CDR2 SYGVNS.

Here the CDR3 DNA reads TGCGCCAGCAGCCAAGAGAGACAGGGACTCCAAGAGACCCAGTACTTC. It encodes CASSQERQGLQETQYF. This chain joins TRBV4-1 and TRBJ2-5, with D possibly being TRBD1 (7 bases). Germline CDR1 MGHRA, CDR2 YSYEKL. This CDR3 has 16 residues. The ends were cut back, 0 bases at V and 1 base at J, with 12 bases in the middle.

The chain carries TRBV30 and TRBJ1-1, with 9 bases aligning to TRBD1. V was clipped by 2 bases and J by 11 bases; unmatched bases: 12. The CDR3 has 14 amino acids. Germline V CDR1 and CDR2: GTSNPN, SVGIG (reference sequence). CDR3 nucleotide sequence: TGTGCCTGGAGTACCGCCGCTGGGACAGGGAGGGCTTTCTTT. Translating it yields CAWSTAAGTGRAFF.

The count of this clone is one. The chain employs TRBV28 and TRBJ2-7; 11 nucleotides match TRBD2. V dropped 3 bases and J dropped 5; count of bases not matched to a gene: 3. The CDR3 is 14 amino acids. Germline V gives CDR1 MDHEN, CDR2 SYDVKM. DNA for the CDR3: TGTGCCAGCAGTTTTAGCGGGAGGGTCGACGAGCAGTACTTC. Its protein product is CASSFSGRVDEQYF.